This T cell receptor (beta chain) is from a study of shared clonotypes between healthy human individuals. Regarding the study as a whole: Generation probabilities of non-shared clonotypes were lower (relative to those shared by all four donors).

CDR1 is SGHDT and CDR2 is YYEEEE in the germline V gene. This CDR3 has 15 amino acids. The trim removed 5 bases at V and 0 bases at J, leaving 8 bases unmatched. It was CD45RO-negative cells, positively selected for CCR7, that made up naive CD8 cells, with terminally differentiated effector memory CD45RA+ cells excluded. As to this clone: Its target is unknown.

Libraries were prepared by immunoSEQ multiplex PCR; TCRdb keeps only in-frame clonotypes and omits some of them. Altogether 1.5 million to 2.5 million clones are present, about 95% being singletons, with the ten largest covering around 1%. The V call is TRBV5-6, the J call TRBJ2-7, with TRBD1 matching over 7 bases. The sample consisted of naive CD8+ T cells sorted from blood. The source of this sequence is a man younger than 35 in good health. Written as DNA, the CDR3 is TGTGCCAGCAGAATAAGGGGGCCTAGCTCCTACGAGCAGTACTTC. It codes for CASRIRGPSSYEQYF.